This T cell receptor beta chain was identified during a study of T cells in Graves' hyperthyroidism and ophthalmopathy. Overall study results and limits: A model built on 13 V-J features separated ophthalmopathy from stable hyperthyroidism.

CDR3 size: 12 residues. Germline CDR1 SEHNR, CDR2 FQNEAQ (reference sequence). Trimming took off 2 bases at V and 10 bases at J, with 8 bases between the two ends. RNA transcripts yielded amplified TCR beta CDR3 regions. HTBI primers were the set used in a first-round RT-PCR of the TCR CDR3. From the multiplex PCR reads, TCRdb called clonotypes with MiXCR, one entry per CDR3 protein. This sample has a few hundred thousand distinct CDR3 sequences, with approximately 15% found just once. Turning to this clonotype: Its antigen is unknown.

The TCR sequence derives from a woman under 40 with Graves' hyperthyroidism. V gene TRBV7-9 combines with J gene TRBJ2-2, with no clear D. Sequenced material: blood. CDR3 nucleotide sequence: TGTGCCAGCAGCTTACAGTTGGAGGAGCTGTTTTTT. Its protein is CASSLQLEELFF.